These T cell receptor beta chains were read from a single sample in a study of blood T cell repertoires in COVID-19. TCRdb's copy holds only in-frame clones and misses some; the assay was immunoSEQ multiplex PCR. This repertoire shows 140,000 to 150,000 clones, 75% to 85% found once; its top ten account for around 4%. The source material was peripheral blood. All receptors come from a man in his fifties or sixties with acute or convalescent COVID-19. Each CDR3 is given with its conserved first and last residue. The D gene is left open where the match is weak. A row's size may be missing; if present it is once, few, many or a size class.

-	-	TRBV28	TRBJ2-2	CASSGGFGYTGELFF	TGTGCCAGCAGCGGAGGGTTTGGGTACACCGGGGAGCTGTTTTTT
-	TRBD1	TRBV6-2/TRBV6-3	TRBJ1-1	CASSRQGPGTEAFF	TGTGCCAGCAGCCGACAGGGGCCGGGCACTGAAGCTTTCTTT
few	TRBD1	TRBV29-1	TRBJ2-7	CSGRDRHSYEQYF	TGCAGCGGTCGGGACAGGCATTCCTACGAGCAGTACTTC
-	-	TRBV11-2	TRBJ1-1	CASSLDPTGTEAFF	TGTGCCAGCAGCTTAGATCCAACCGGCACTGAAGCTTTCTTT
-	-	TRBV7-2	TRBJ1-2	CASSLGDGQKLYGYTF	TGTGCCAGCAGCTTAGGGGATGGACAGAAACTCTATGGCTACACCTTC
-	-	TRBV5-4	TRBJ2-1	CASSPGGQSGNEQFF	TGTGCCAGCAGCCCGGGCGGACAGTCGGGCAATGAGCAGTTCTTC
few	-	TRBV2	TRBJ2-3	CASSEAGADTQYF	TGTGCCAGCAGTGAAGCGGGAGCAGATACGCAGTATTTT
few	TRBD1	TRBV9	TRBJ2-1	CASSGDRGAYNEQFF	TGTGCCAGCAGCGGCGACAGGGGGGCCTACAATGAGCAGTTCTTC
-	TRBD2	TRBV9	TRBJ2-1	CASSVYAGEGSSEQFF	TGTGCCAGCAGCGTATATGCGGGAGAGGGATCAAGTGAGCAGTTCTTC
-	TRBD2	TRBV7-2	TRBJ2-2	CASSLGLANTGELFF	TGTGCCAGCAGCTTGGGACTAGCCAACACCGGGGAGCTGTTTTTT
-	-	TRBV6-6	TRBJ2-5	CASTRHRAEYF	TGTGCCAGCACTCGCCACAGGGCGGAGTACTTC
-	TRBD2	TRBV7-9	TRBJ2-1	CASSLVAGGGNEQFF	TGTGCCAGCAGCTTAGTAGCGGGAGGGGGGAATGAGCAGTTCTTC
few	TRBD1	TRBV10-1	TRBJ2-7	CASSDQGAFEQYF	TGCGCCAGCAGTGACCAGGGGGCCTTCGAGCAGTACTTC
-	-	TRBV7-2	TRBJ1-1	CASSLIAGGEAFF	TGTGCCAGCAGCTTAATTGCGGGGGGTGAAGCTTTCTTT
-	-	TRBV28	TRBJ1-2	CASKFKAGVWNGYTF	TGTGCCAGCAAATTTAAAGCGGGTGTGTGGAATGGCTACACCTTC
-	TRBD1	TRBV7-2	TRBJ2-7	CASSLGLGTGTYEQYF	TGTGCCAGCAGCTTAGGTTTAGGGACAGGGACCTACGAGCAGTACTTC
-	-	TRBV28	TRBJ1-2	CASSTSGGGPGRNYGYTF	TGTGCCAGCAGTACCTCGGGGGGGGGTCCCGGCCGTAACTATGGCTACACCTTC
-	TRBD2	TRBV9	TRBJ2-7	CASSLGLGSIEQYF	TGTGCCAGCAGCCTGGGACTAGGATCTATCGAGCAGTACTTC
-	TRBD1	TRBV6-6	TRBJ1-2	CASSYGTGGYGYTF	TGTGCCAGCAGTTATGGGACAGGGGGGTATGGCTACACCTTC
-	-	TRBV10-1	TRBJ2-3	CASSESPGVRTDTQYF	TGCGCCAGCAGTGAGTCTCCGGGGGTGAGAACAGATACGCAGTATTTT
-	-	TRBV27	TRBJ1-6	CASSLREYGYSPLHF	TGTGCCAGCAGTTTAAGGGAGTATGGTTATTCACCCCTCCACTTT
-	TRBD1	TRBV19	TRBJ2-3	CASSPGTGEDTQYF	TGTGCCAGTTCCCCCGGGACAGGGGAAGATACGCAGTATTTT
-	-	TRBV5-4	TRBJ2-1	CASSLAGSSNEQFF	TGTGCCAGCAGCTTGGCCGGGAGCTCCAATGAGCAGTTCTTC
-	-	TRBV18	TRBJ2-3	CASSPFSGATDTQYF	TGTGCCAGCTCACCCTTTAGCGGCGCCACAGATACGCAGTATTTT
-	TRBD2	TRBV24-1	TRBJ2-5	CATSDSSLAGVETQYF	TGTGCCACCAGTGACTCCTCTCTAGCGGGAGTAGAGACCCAGTACTTC
-	-	TRBV6-5	TRBJ2-7	CASRTPGHRAGEQYF	TGTGCCAGCAGGACGCCGGGACACCGGGCGGGCGAGCAGTACTTC
-	-	TRBV19	TRBJ2-5	CASSPGGIRETQYF	TGTGCCAGTAGTCCTGGAGGGATAAGAGAGACCCAGTACTTC
-	-	TRBV30	TRBJ2-5	CAWSFWQGYGETQYF	TGTGCCTGGAGCTTTTGGCAGGGTTATGGAGAGACCCAGTACTTC
-	-	TRBV7-6	TRBJ2-2	CASSQGPGGNTGELFF	TGTGCCAGCAGCCAAGGCCCTGGGGGCAACACCGGGGAGCTGTTTTTT
once	TRBD2	TRBV11-2	TRBJ2-3	CASSKLAGAIDTQYF	TGTGCCAGCAGCAAACTAGCGGGAGCTATCGATACGCAGTATTTT
-	TRBD2	TRBV11-3	TRBJ2-1	CASSLSSGRVFF	TGTGCCAGCAGCTTATCTAGCGGGAGGGTTTTCTTC
-	-	TRBV18	TRBJ1-2	CASSLQSGVWNSYTF	TGTGCCAGCTCACTCCAGTCAGGGGTCTGGAATAGCTACACCTTC
-	-	TRBV18	TRBJ2-7	CASSPAQGSSYEQYF	TGTGCCAGCTCACCAGCGCAGGGGAGCTCCTACGAGCAGTACTTC
-	TRBD1	TRBV5-1	TRBJ2-3	CASSWGFGQGSTDTQYF	TGCGCCAGCAGCTGGGGGTTCGGACAGGGGAGCACAGATACGCAGTATTTT
-	-	TRBV5-4	TRBJ1-2	CASSLQGVNYGYTF	TGTGCCAGCAGCTTGCAAGGGGTCAACTATGGCTACACCTTC
few	-	TRBV21-1	TRBJ2-3	CASSKQVTDTQYF	TGTGCCAGCAGCAAGCAGGTCACAGATACGCAGTATTTT
-	-	TRBV19	TRBJ1-1	CASSKWDSANTEAFF	TGTGCCAGTAGTAAATGGGACTCCGCGAACACTGAAGCTTTCTTT
once	-	TRBV5-6	TRBJ1-5	CASSKTGDGGDQPQHF	TGTGCCAGCAGCAAGACAGGAGATGGCGGAGATCAGCCCCAGCATTTT
once	TRBD2	TRBV3-1/TRBV3-2	TRBJ2-2	CASSRLAGHTGELFF	TGTGCCAGCAGCAGACTAGCGGGACATACCGGGGAGCTGTTTTTT
-	TRBD2	TRBV7-2	TRBJ2-7	CASSTRTSDTSYEQYF	TGTGCCAGCAGCACCCGGACTAGCGACACCTCCTACGAGCAGTACTTC
few	-	TRBV11-1	TRBJ2-7	CASSAYGNTYEQYF	TGTGCCAGCAGCGCCTACGGGAACACCTACGAGCAGTACTTC
-	TRBD1	TRBV5-1	TRBJ2-2	CASSPQGTGNTGELFF	TGCGCCAGCAGCCCCCAAGGGACAGGGAACACCGGGGAGCTGTTTTTT
few	-	TRBV7-9	TRBJ2-5	CASSLAGGWETQYF	TGTGCCAGCAGCTTAGCGGGAGGTTGGGAGACCCAGTACTTC
few	-	TRBV29-1	TRBJ2-7	CSVVGIRGSEQYF	TGCAGCGTTGTAGGGATTCGGGGGAGCGAGCAGTACTTC
-	-	TRBV21-1	TRBJ2-2	CASAKGQNTGELFF	TGTGCCAGCGCCAAGGGGCAGAACACCGGGGAGCTGTTTTTT
-	-	TRBV18	TRBJ2-7	CASSPSEAAGEQYF	TGTGCCAGCTCACCCTCTGAGGCGGCCGGCGAGCAGTACTTC
-	-	TRBV11-1	TRBJ2-2	CASSLRLNTGELFF	TGTGCCAGCAGCTTAAGACTGAACACCGGGGAGCTGTTTTTT
-	-	TRBV7-2	TRBJ2-4	CASSLVGLQVAKNIQYF	TGTGCCAGCAGCTTAGTAGGACTCCAGGTAGCCAAAAACATTCAGTACTTC
-	TRBD2	TRBV27	TRBJ2-1	CASSFLAGAFAEQFF	TGTGCCAGCAGTTTTCTGGCGGGAGCTTTCGCTGAGCAGTTCTTC
-	TRBD2	TRBV28	TRBJ2-7	CASSSSSGGAYEQYF	TGTGCCAGCAGTTCCTCTAGCGGGGGAGCCTACGAGCAGTACTTC
-	TRBD1	TRBV5-6	TRBJ1-4	CASSHRGLNEKLFF	TGTGCCAGCAGCCACAGGGGGCTTAATGAAAAACTGTTTTTT
-	TRBD1	TRBV11-3	TRBJ2-2	CASSLQGAGTGELFF	TGTGCCAGCAGCTTACAGGGGGCTGGCACCGGGGAGCTGTTTTTT
few	-	TRBV5-6	TRBJ1-1	CASSLAWGRRTEAFF	TGTGCCAGCAGCTTGGCCTGGGGGCGCCGAACTGAAGCTTTCTTT
-	-	TRBV3-1/TRBV3-2	TRBJ2-5	CASSQDTGTQYF	TGTGCCAGCAGCCAAGATACCGGGACCCAGTACTTC